Listed here are 11 T cell receptor beta chains from one sample, sequenced in a study of blood T cell repertoires in COVID-19. Libraries were prepared by immunoSEQ multiplex PCR; TCRdb keeps only in-frame clonotypes and omits some of them. The sample records 150,000 to 200,000 clones, about four fifths being singletons. The specimen was peripheral blood. These receptors were collected from a man in his sixties with active or convalescent COVID-19.

This clone showed up just once. The V gene is TRBV4-2, the J gene TRBJ1-1; 12 nucleotides line up with TRBD1. The CDR3 covers 16 residues. J gave up 7 bases and V 4 bases, and 10 bases lay outside the gene matches. Germline assignment: CDR1 LGHNA and CDR2 YNFKEQ. The CDR3 spells CASSRKGTGGAFEAFF. The CDR3 DNA sequence: TGTGCCAGCAGCCGAAAGGGGACAGGGGGCGCATTTGAAGCTTTCTTT.

This rearrangement joins TRBV5-8 to TRBJ1-5, with unresolved D. Germline values: CDR1 SGHTS, CDR2 YDEGEE. V lost 0 bases to trimming and J lost 6 bases, with 10 bases between them. The CDR3 spans 14 residues. CDR3 bases: TGTGCCAGCAGCTTGGAACGGGGTGGTCAGCCCCAGCATTTT. Protein: CASSLERGGQPQHF.

The chain couples TRBV6-1 to TRBJ1-2; D might be TRBD1 (6 bases). Germline CDR1 reads MNHNS; CDR2 reads SASEGT. The germline V and J ends were trimmed by 2 bases and 4 bases, with 11 bases remaining between them. The CDR3 is made up of 14 amino acids. CDR3 DNA: TGTGCCAGCAGTGAAACGGAAGGGGGCTATGGCTACACCTTC. Translating gives CASSETEGGYGYTF.

The chain links TRBV28 to TRBJ1-6; D is uncertain. The CDR3 consists of 12 residues. V gave up 5 bases and J gave up 13 bases, with 12 bases separating them. Looked up from germline, CDR1 is MDHEN and CDR2 is SYDVKM. CDR3 in amino acids: CASSGLLEPLHF. The CDR3 DNA reads as TGTGCCAGCAGTGGTCTCCTAGAGCCCCTCCACTTT.

This chain connects TRBV6-6 to TRBJ1-3, with D hard to call. With 6 bases removed from V and 0 bases from J, the gap between germline ends came to 9 bases. This CDR3 spans 14 amino acids. Germline CDR1 is MNHNY and CDR2 is SVGAGI (reference sequence). CDR3 DNA sequence: TGTGCCAGCAGACCTAGAAACTCTGGAAACACCATATATTTT. Translation: CASRPRNSGNTIYF.

This clone was observed a few times. The chain carries TRBV6-5 and TRBJ2-2; D is perhaps TRBD2 (6 bases). CDR1 MNHEY and CDR2 SVGAGI come from the germline V gene. This CDR3 has 14 residues. Trimming took off 6 bases at V and 1 base at J, with 9 bases between the two ends. For the CDR3, the DNA is TGTGCCAGCAGGATAGCGGAGAACACCGGGGAGCTGTTTTTT. This encodes CASRIAENTGELFF.

The V call is TRBV5-5, the J call TRBJ1-5, with 7 bases aligning to TRBD1. The CDR3 is 13 residues long. J was trimmed by 5 bases and V by 2 bases; bases with no gene match: 1. Germline-derived CDR1 and CDR2 are SGHKS and YYEKEE (reference sequence). The CDR3 sequence: CASSFQGDQPQHF. CDR3 DNA sequence: TGTGCCAGCAGCTTTCAGGGGGATCAGCCCCAGCATTTT.

The chain carries TRBV2 and TRBJ2-6, with TRBD2 matching over 7 bases. The length of the CDR3 is 17 residues. The V and J ends lost 6 bases and 0 bases, in that order; junction bases with no gene match: 8. The V gene's germline CDR1 is SNHLY and CDR2 FYNNEI. The CDR3 nucleotides are TGTGCCAGCAGCGCTAGCGGCCCCTCCTCTGGGGCCAACGTCCTGACTTTC. Protein sequence: CASSASGPSSGANVLTF. Full variable domain (outside the CDR3, taken from reference TRBV2 and TRBJ2-6): EPEVTQTPSHQVTQMGQEVILRCVPISNHLYFYWYRQILGQKVEFLVSFYNNEISEKSEIFDDQFSVERPDGSNFTLKIRSTKLEDSAMYFCASSASGPSSGANVLTFGAGSRLTVL.

CDR3 bases: TGTGCCAGCAGCGTAGGAACAGGTTTACCCTCTGCCGAAAAACTGTTTTTT. Translating it yields CASSVGTGLPSAEKLFF. The rearrangement joins TRBV9 to TRBJ1-4, with a tentative D call TRBD1 (5 bases). Germline CDR1 and CDR2: SGDLS and YYNGEE. With 0 bases removed from V and 8 bases from J, the gap between germline ends came to 20 bases. The CDR3 totals 17 residues.

The V gene is TRBV11-2, the J gene TRBJ2-7; 8 nucleotides match TRBD2. CDR3 size: 14 residues. J was trimmed by 4 bases and V by 5 bases; bases with no gene match: 7. Germline assignment: CDR1 SGHAT and CDR2 FQNNGV. The CDR3 spells CASSVSGKGYEQYF. Here the CDR3 DNA reads TGTGCCAGCAGCGTTAGCGGGAAGGGTTACGAGCAGTACTTC.

In DNA, the CDR3 is TGTGCCATAGGACAGGGGACCTACGAGCAGTACTTC. It yields the protein CAIGQGTYEQYF. The genes are TRBV7-9 and TRBJ2-7; 9 bases match TRBD1. V shed 10 bases, J shed 2 bases, and the junction held 3 bases outside the gene matches. This CDR3 has 12 amino acids. The germline CDR1 and CDR2 sequences are SEHNR and FQNEAQ (reference sequence).